What follows describes a single T cell receptor (beta chain). This CDR3 has 15 residues. The J segment lost 7 bases and the V segment lost 5 bases, leaving 6 bases of the junction unmatched. Germline loops: CDR1 SEHNR, CDR2 FQNEAQ (reference sequence). The data stem from a study of T cell changes during pregnancy in multiple sclerosis. The data were produced by immunoSEQ multiplex PCR, yet TCRdb's version contains in-frame clones alone and is incomplete. The sample has around 96,000 clones; 90% to 95% are singletons. J is TRBJ2-1 and V is TRBV7-9; 12 bases fit TRBD2. Sequenced material: peripheral blood, taken in the third trimester of pregnancy. The TCR comes from a female donor with multiple sclerosis, enrolled in a pregnancy study. CDR3 sequence reads: CASSPLAGGRNEQFF. In DNA, the CDR3 is TGTGCCAGCAGCCCCCTAGCGGGAGGGCGGAATGAGCAGTTCTTC.